This TCR beta chain comes out of a study of siplizumab effects on memory and regulatory T cells. General study points: The mean Treg-derived percentage of mappable alloreactive CD4+ clones was roughly 69% with siplizumab compared with roughly 30% in controls.

CDR3 length equals 19 residues. J lost 6 bases, V lost 0 bases, and 12 bases had no gene match. Germline V gene data show CDR1 as SGHTA and CDR2 as FQGTGA. Assaying covered approximately 100,000 TCR templates per sample. Data came from immunoSEQ multiplex PCR; TCRdb stores just in-frame clones and leaves some out. The sample carries about 91,000 clones, 93% recorded once. About this clone itself: Its antigen is not identified.

What was sequenced was CD8+ T cells sorted from blood. This chain links TRBV7-3 with TRBJ2-1, with 12 bases matching TRBD2. This clonotype was sampled from a human donor in good health. CDR3 amino acids: CASSLTGLAGSSVPNEQFF. In DNA form, the CDR3 reads TGTGCCAGCAGCTTAACAGGACTAGCGGGATCGAGCGTGCCCAATGAGCAGTTCTTC. The full variable domain, its missing parts supplied by reference TRBV7-3 and TRBJ2-1, is GAGVSQTPSNKVTEKGKYVELRCDPISGHTALYWYRQSLGQGPEFLIYFQGTGAADDSGLPNDRFFAVRPEGSVSTLKIQRTERGDSAVYLCASSLTGLAGSSVPNEQFFGPGTRLTVL.